Following are 14 T cell receptor beta chains from one sample sequenced in a study of T cell clonotyping in hematopoietic cell transplantation. The protocol was immunoSEQ multiplex PCR, while the TCRdb copy is restricted to in-frame clones and leaves out a portion. The sample lists about 8,000 clones; around 94% were seen once. Sequenced material: peripheral blood mononuclear cells, taken 30 days after allogeneic stem cell transplant. The receptor set was obtained from a male patient in his sixties who had an allogeneic stem cell transplant from an unrelated donor, so T cells may come from the graft donor. Some clones in this sample may be carry-over from other donors' samples.

The chain has TRBV28 and TRBJ2-5; the match to TRBD1 covers 11 bases. CDR1 and CDR2 from the germline V gene are MDHEN and SYDVKM. The V gene end was trimmed by 10 bases and the J gene end by 7 bases; junction bases not matched to a gene: 5. The CDR3 length is 12 residues. This chain's CDR3 is CATDRGLGTQYF. CDR3 bases: TGTGCCACGGACAGGGGGCTAGGGACCCAGTACTTC.

This clone has only one observation. This chain connects TRBV6-6 to TRBJ1-1; 7 bases agree with TRBD1. The CDR3 sequence is 12 residues long. Germline V gives CDR1 MNHNY, CDR2 SVGAGI (reference sequence). Unmatched junction bases numbered 2, after V lost 5 bases and J lost 5 bases. Here the CDR3 DNA reads TGTGCCAGCAGTCTCAGGGGGACTGAAGCTTTCTTT. Protein product: CASSLRGTEAFF.

This rearrangement joins TRBV6-5 to TRBJ1-1; D not certain. Trimming removed 0 bases from V and 8 bases from J, with 7 bases in between. The CDR3 length is 12 residues. The germline V gene encodes CDR1 MNHEY and CDR2 SVGAGI. DNA of the CDR3: TGTGCCAGCAGTTACTCAACGGGAGAAGCTTTCTTT. Translating it yields CASSYSTGEAFF.

This chain uses TRBV7-2 with TRBJ2-7; unclear D gene. The CDR3 covers 12 residues. Trimming pared 5 bases from V and 6 bases from J, leaving 11 bases between. Germline lookup yields CDR1 SGHTA and CDR2 FQGNSA. The CDR3 is CASSPAQAEQYF. CDR3 DNA sequence: TGTGCCAGCAGCCCGGCCCAGGCCGAGCAGTACTTC.

This chain joins TRBV10-2 and TRBJ1-1; D is perhaps TRBD1 (5 bases). This CDR3 region has 14 residues. Trimming removed 6 bases at V and 0 bases at J, with 11 bases between. Germline CDR1 WSHSY, CDR2 SAAADI. The CDR3 sequence is CASRDGGLNTEAFF. CDR3 sequence (DNA): TGCGCCAGCAGAGATGGGGGGTTGAACACTGAAGCTTTCTTT.

The J gene is TRBJ2-1, the V gene TRBV28, with D uncertain. The germline CDR1 and CDR2 sequences are MDHEN and SYDVKM. V lost 3 bases and J 8 bases, leaving 17 bases between the germline ends. The CDR3 extends over 15 amino acids. The CDR3 reads CASSFPWRSVHEQFF. The CDR3, as DNA: TGTGCCAGCAGTTTTCCTTGGCGGTCCGTCCATGAGCAGTTCTTC.

The chain recombines TRBV27 with TRBJ1-5; a weak D match, TRBD1 (5 bases). Germline V CDR1 and CDR2: MNHEY, SMNVEV (reference sequence). Between the trimmed V and J ends, which lost 4 bases and 6 bases, there was a span of 13 bases. The CDR3 covers 14 residues. The CDR3 coding sequence is TGTGCCAGCAGTTACTCGGGGGTCGGTCAGCCCCAGCATTTT. This gives the protein CASSYSGVGQPQHF.

With respect to this clone: A junction boundary mismatches the germline segment, possibly from a read error. This chain uses TRBV11-3 with TRBJ1-2; D not resolved. Per the germline V gene, CDR1 is SGHNT and CDR2 is YENEEA. CDR3 length equals 10 residues. CDR3 in DNA: TGTGCCAGCAGCTCGAAACGGCGGGGCTTC. Amino acid sequence: CASSSKRRGF.

V usage is TRBV7-3 and J usage is TRBJ1-1; D is unclear. Germline V lookup: CDR1 SGHTA, CDR2 FQGTGA. This CDR3 spans 13 amino acids. Trimming pared 0 bases from V and 2 bases from J, leaving 4 bases between. The CDR3 region is CASSLTDNTEAFF. CDR3 nucleotide sequence: TGTGCCAGCAGCTTAACGGACAACACTGAAGCTTTCTTT.

This sequence joins TRBV5-1 and TRBJ2-5, with 8 bases aligning to TRBD1. V shed 4 bases, J shed 2 bases, and the junction held 7 bases outside the gene matches. This CDR3 has 15 amino acids. The germline gives CDR1 SGHRS, CDR2 YFSETQ. CDR3 sequence reads: CASSQQGGEQETQYF. CDR3 nucleotides: TGCGCCAGCAGCCAACAGGGGGGAGAACAAGAGACCCAGTACTTC.

The chain recombines TRBV11-3 with TRBJ2-5; D not certain. CDR3 length equals 12 residues. Germline V lookup: CDR1 SGHNT, CDR2 YENEEA. V was pared by 1 base and J by 5 bases, with 5 bases between. CDR3 DNA sequence: TGTGCCAGCAGCTTAGGCGTGGAGACCCAGTACTTC. It codes for CASSLGVETQYF.

This clone was observed a single time. This chain links TRBV2 with TRBJ2-7, with D possibly being TRBD2 (5 bases). The CDR3 consists of 16 residues. The germline V gene has CDR1 SNHLY and CDR2 FYNNEI. V gave up 2 bases and J gave up 3 bases, with 17 bases separating them. This chain's CDR3 is CASSERTGRSRYEQYF. The CDR3 region has the DNA TGTGCCAGCAGTGAACGGACTGGAAGGAGTCGCTACGAGCAGTACTTC.

This chain's CDR3 is CASSLGRNTGELFF. The CDR3 DNA reads TGTGCCAGCAGCTTGGGACGTAACACCGGGGAGCTGTTTTTT. This chain connects TRBV11-3 to TRBJ2-2; tentatively, D is TRBD1 or TRBD2 (5 bases each). This CDR3 comprises 14 residues. Trimming shortened V by 3 bases and J by 2 bases, and 7 bases separated the two germline ends. CDR1 and CDR2 from the germline V gene are SGHNT and YENEEA.

The chain employs TRBV19 and TRBJ2-5; TRBD1 or TRBD2 may be the D gene (6 bases each). The CDR3 runs 17 residues. Trimming removed 3 bases from V and 5 bases from J, with 22 bases in between. Looked up from germline, CDR1 is LNHDA and CDR2 is SQIVND (reference sequence). The CDR3 here is CASSILTGATKRETQYF. The CDR3 bases are TGTGCCAGTAGTATCTTGACGGGGGCGACGAAGCGGGAGACCCAGTACTTC.